These T cell receptor beta chains were read from a single sample in a study of radiation and T cells in renal cell carcinoma. Assay used: immunoSEQ multiplex PCR; TCRdb lists only in-frame clones, some missing. Among approximately 140,000 clones listed, 70% to 90% were seen once. This material consisted of blood, taken from a patient whose treatment included radiotherapy and nephrectomy. These TCRs come from a woman aged 50 to 60 with renal cell carcinoma. Both conserved end residues are part of each CDR3. Each record gives: V gene, J gene, CDR3 protein.

TRBV10-3,TRBJ1-4,CAISEDRKAKNEKLFF
TRBV7-8,TRBJ2-7,CASSLGIRTGGEQYF
TRBV9,TRBJ2-3,CASSGRTGTVADTQYF
TRBV7-9,TRBJ2-7,CASSFVTDEQYF
TRBV4-2,TRBJ1-2,CASSQSLGQKYGYTF
TRBV4-1,TRBJ2-2,CASSHGPGSGELFF
TRBV15,TRBJ2-4,CATTTLAKNIQYF
TRBV6-1,TRBJ2-7,CASSELLAGGGEQYF
TRBV5-1,TRBJ1-6,CASSLGQLYNSPLHF
TRBV7-2,TRBJ1-5,CATAGDSNQPQHF
TRBV9,TRBJ2-1,CASSPSVDNEQFF
TRBV9,TRBJ2-1,CASSGYNEQFF
TRBV29-1,TRBJ2-3,CSVATADTQYF
TRBV5-6,TRBJ1-2,CASSLDDMARYTF
TRBV7-2,TRBJ2-5,CASSLPGRQETQYF
TRBV15,TRBJ2-2,CATSTPSGGELFF
TRBV4-2,TRBJ2-2,CASSQDLSSGSRELFF
TRBV9,TRBJ1-1,CASSVGMNTEAFF
TRBV6-1,TRBJ2-1,CASSVHLAGDDEQFF
TRBV7-9,TRBJ2-7,CASSFVMGQQASYEQYF
TRBV7-2,TRBJ2-7,CASSLAGDSYEQYF
TRBV7-2,TRBJ2-3,CASSLGQRDTQYF
TRBV30,TRBJ1-3,CAWSVSGGPGNTIYF
TRBV27,TRBJ2-7,CASSLQGTSYEQYF
TRBV25-1,TRBJ1-2,CASSASGYGGYTF
TRBV29-1,TRBJ2-3,CSGRGTPITDTQYF
TRBV19,TRBJ1-2,CASSMGQGAGSYGYTF
TRBV9,TRBJ1-2,CASSPGGREGYGYTF
TRBV11-2,TRBJ1-6,CASSLDSNSPLHF
TRBV9,TRBJ1-4,CASSDRVGEKLFF
TRBV5-6,TRBJ2-5,CASSLVDRGKQETQYF
TRBV9,TRBJ2-7,CASSARQGATYEQYF
TRBV7-2,TRBJ2-2,CASSPRTSANTGELFF
TRBV5-5,TRBJ1-1,CASSPQGNLNTEAFF
TRBV7-2,TRBJ2-7,CASSLEVGEQYF
TRBV19,TRBJ2-7,CASSISGYDSYEQYF
TRBV6-1,TRBJ2-5,CASISDGLYQETQYF
TRBV5-4,TRBJ1-2,CASSLGKQVLDYGYTF
TRBV30,TRBJ2-7,CAWSRGEDYEQYF
TRBV5-1,TRBJ1-2,CASSLAGQDYGYTF
TRBV20-1,TRBJ2-7,CSAYRGYEQYF